One sample yielded the 29 T cell receptor beta chains listed below, sequenced in a study of Graves' ophthalmopathy and Graves' hyperthyroidism. RNA transcripts were the template, and TCR beta CDR3 regions were amplified from them. First-round RT-PCR used HTBI primers; second-round multiplex PCR followed. TCRdb recomputed calls from the multiplex PCR reads with MiXCR, one row per CDR3 protein. The sample lists more than 300,000 distinct CDR3 sequences, about 17% seen once, with 2% to 2.5% in the top ten. The source material was peripheral blood. The receptors come from an adult woman with stable Graves' hyperthyroidism.

This clonotype was recorded many times. This rearrangement joins TRBV15 to TRBJ1-5; no definite D call. Trimming removed 0 bases at V and 0 bases at J, with 12 bases between. The CDR3 contains 17 residues. The germline CDR1 and CDR2 sequences are LNHNV and YYDKDF (reference sequence). For the CDR3, the DNA is TGTGCCACCAGCAGAGAACGGGCAGCCTATAGCAATCAGCCCCAGCATTTT. This gives the protein CATSRERAAYSNQPQHF.

This clonotype was observed once. The chain carries TRBV2 and TRBJ2-7; 11 bases are shared with TRBD1. Germline lookup yields CDR1 SNHLY and CDR2 FYNNEI. The CDR3 extends over 16 amino acids. Trimming took 5 bases from V and 3 from J; bases not matched to a gene: 9. The CDR3 sequence is CASSQGGQGAIYEQYF. CDR3 in DNA: TGTGCCAGCAGTCAAGGAGGACAGGGGGCTATCTACGAGCAGTACTTC. The complete variable domain, with remaining parts taken from reference TRBV2 and TRBJ2-7, reads EPEVTQTPSHQVTQMGQEVILRCVPISNHLYFYWYRQILGQKVEFLVSFYNNEISEKSEIFDDQFSVERPDGSNFTLKIRSTKLEDSAMYFCASSQGGQGAIYEQYFGPGTRLTVT.

This clonotype was detected only a few times. Given a much more abundant clone one base away, this may be a read error. This is likely a read error, given that the CDR3 carries no conserved phenylalanine or tryptophan at its end. CDR3 in amino acids: CPSSGGGTGNRDTQYC. As DNA, the CDR3 is TGCCCCAGCAGCGGGGGGGGGACAGGGAACCGAGATACGCAGTATTGT. The chain carries TRBV10-1 and TRBJ2-3; tentative D call: TRBD2 (10 bases). Germline values: CDR1 WNHNN, CDR2 SYGVQD (reference sequence). The CDR3 has 16 amino acids.

V usage is TRBV7-3 and J usage is TRBJ1-2; unclear D gene. V was pared by 4 bases and J by 4 bases, with 13 bases between. The CDR3 loop spans 14 amino acids. Germline V gives CDR1 SGHTA, CDR2 FQGTGA. This CDR3 is CASSSTEDPYGYTF. CDR3 DNA sequence: TGTGCCAGCAGCTCGACGGAGGACCCCTATGGCTACACCTTC. The full variable domain, with the rest looked up from reference TRBV7-3 and TRBJ1-2, is GAGVSQTPSNKVTEKGKYVELRCDPISGHTALYWYRQSLGQGPEFLIYFQGTGAADDSGLPNDRFFAVRPEGSVSTLKIQRTERGDSAVYLCASSSTEDPYGYTFGSGTRLTVV.

There are many counts of this clonotype. The V call is TRBV28, the J call TRBJ2-5; D unclear. The CDR3 has 13 amino acids. Germline CDR1 and CDR2: MDHEN and SYDVKM. With 5 bases removed from V and 0 bases from J, the gap between germline ends came to 7 bases. CDR3 coding DNA: TGTGCCAGCAGTCGGACGCACCAAGAGACCCAGTACTTC. Residues: CASSRTHQETQYF.

This clonotype was seen many times. It may be a read error: a sequence one base away is much more abundant. The V and J genes are TRBV6-2 or TRBV6-3 and TRBJ2-7; 9 bases line up with TRBD2. Germline lookup yields CDR1 MNHEY and CDR2 SVGEGT. This CDR3 is 16 amino acids long. The V gene end was trimmed by 6 bases and the J gene end by 4 bases; junction bases not matched to a gene: 13. CDR3 amino acids: CASSLRSSGRIYEQYF. Written as DNA, the CDR3 is TGTGCCAGCAGCCTACGAAGTAGCGGGAGAATTTACGAGCAGTACTTC.

This clonotype has a count of ten or more. J is TRBJ1-2 and V is TRBV12-3 or TRBV12-4; 7 bases map to TRBD1. The CDR3 totals 13 residues. The V gene end was trimmed by 6 bases and the J gene end by 4 bases; junction bases not matched to a gene: 5. The CDR3 sequence is CASSWGQLYGYTF. CDR3 coding DNA: TGTGCCAGCAGCTGGGGACAGCTCTATGGCTACACCTTC.

In DNA form, the CDR3 reads TGTGCCAGCAGTTACAAGGGGGGCCCTGGAAACACCATATATTTT. Protein product: CASSYKGGPGNTIYF. The gene calls are TRBV6-5 and TRBJ1-3, with D possibly matching TRBD1 (6 bases). V lost 2 bases and J 2 bases, leaving 10 bases between the germline ends. Germline CDR1 MNHEY, CDR2 SVGAGI. The length of the CDR3 is 15 residues.

Remarks on this clonotype: A much more abundant neighbour one base away suggests this may be a read error. Because the CDR3 is missing its conserved closing phenylalanine or tryptophan, this is likely a read error. V gene TRBV28 combines with J gene TRBJ2-7; D assignment may be TRBD1 or TRBD2 (6 bases each). The length of the CDR3 is 12 residues. Deletions cut 4 bases from V and 7 bases from J, with 11 bases between. CDR1 and CDR2 from the germline V gene are MDHEN and SYDVKM. As DNA, the CDR3 is TGTGCCAGCAGTTCGGGGGCGGGGGAGCAGTACTAC. Translated: CASSSGAGEQYY.

This clonotype has at least ten counts. This chain joins TRBV27 and TRBJ2-7; 9 bases match TRBD1. Germline V gives CDR1 MNHEY, CDR2 SMNVEV (reference sequence). V shed 4 bases, J shed 4 bases, and the junction held 8 bases outside the gene matches. The CDR3 consists of 15 residues. The CDR3 loop is CASSSQGQGYYEQYF. In nucleotides, the CDR3 is TGTGCCAGCAGTTCCCAGGGACAGGGTTATTACGAGCAGTACTTC.

This clonotype was recorded many times. The chain uses TRBV12-3 or TRBV12-4 and TRBJ2-5; TRBD2 might be the D (5 bases). Trimming pared 1 base from V and 3 bases from J, leaving 9 bases between. The CDR3 is 14 residues long. The chain's CDR3 is CASSLVGLKETQYF. The CDR3 region has the DNA TGTGCCAGCAGTTTAGTTGGACTCAAAGAGACCCAGTACTTC.

This clonotype was picked up many times. The J gene is TRBJ2-7, the V gene TRBV27; 8 bases line up with TRBD1. The CDR3 has 13 amino acids. The V segment lost 6 bases and the J segment 3 bases; nucleotides outside the gene matches: 4. Germline CDR1 MNHEY, CDR2 SMNVEV (reference sequence). CDR3 sequence reads: CASRPGGDYEQYF. CDR3 sequence (DNA): TGTGCCAGCAGACCAGGGGGCGACTACGAGCAGTACTTC.

The table lists this clonotype with a count of one. One junction end disagrees with the germline gene, perhaps due to a read error. CDR3 residues: CASNPGRDYTDAFF. In DNA, the CDR3 is TGTGCCAGCAACCCGGGGAGAGACTACACTGATGCTTTCTTT. The rearrangement uses TRBV28 and TRBJ1-1; D remains unclear. The CDR3 covers 14 residues. The germline V gene has CDR1 MDHEN and CDR2 SYDVKM. Filled out from reference TRBV28 and TRBJ1-1, the complete variable domain reads DVKVTQSSRYLVKRTGEKVFLECVQDMDHENMFWYRQDPGLGLRLIYFSYDVKMKEKGDIPEGYSVSREKKERFSLILESASTNQTSMYLCASNPGRDYTDAFFGQGTRLTVV.

This clonotype was picked up many times. The chain has TRBV5-6 and TRBJ2-5; 9 bases are shared with TRBD1. Germline assignment: CDR1 SGHDT and CDR2 YYEEEE. The CDR3 extends over 16 amino acids. The V segment lost 0 bases and the J segment 5 bases; nucleotides outside the gene matches: 8. The CDR3 here is CASSLGTGVKKETQYF. CDR3 bases: TGTGCCAGCAGCTTGGGGACAGGGGTCAAGAAGGAGACCCAGTACTTC.

The chain is built from TRBV5-5 and TRBJ1-6; 7 bases match TRBD1. Germline V gene data show CDR1 as SGHKS and CDR2 as YYEKEE (reference sequence). The CDR3 length is 14 residues. The ends lost 4 bases at V and 8 bases at J; junction bases unmatched: 6. CDR3 protein: CASSLDRVDSPLHF. CDR3 DNA: TGTGCCAGCAGCCTCGACAGGGTTGATTCACCCCTCCACTTT.

The chain couples TRBV4-1 to TRBJ1-2, with D possibly TRBD1 on 6 matching bases. Looked up from germline, CDR1 is MGHRA and CDR2 is YSYEKL. Trimming stripped 2 bases from V and 3 bases from J, with 25 bases between. The CDR3 is made up of 19 amino acids. The CDR3 sequence: CASSQRGSGRTASHYGYTF. For the CDR3, the DNA is TGCGCCAGCAGCCAACGGGGTTCGGGCCGGACAGCTAGTCACTATGGCTACACCTTC.

There are a few counts of this clonotype. The chain uses TRBV19 and TRBJ2-2; a weak D match, TRBD1 (5 bases). The germline V and J ends were trimmed by 2 bases and 7 bases, with 14 bases remaining between them. CDR3 size: 15 residues. Looked up from germline, CDR1 is LNHDA and CDR2 is SQIVND (reference sequence). In DNA, the CDR3 is TGTGCCAGTAGTATAAGGGGCCTTTCCCACGGGGAGCTGTTTTTT. It codes for CASSIRGLSHGELFF.

This clonotype has a count of ten or more. The CDR3 DNA reads TGCGCCAGCAGCCCTCACGGGGGAAACGAAGAGACCCAGTACTTC. It is translated as CASSPHGGNEETQYF. The chain joins TRBV5-1 to TRBJ2-5; TRBD2 is a possible D gene (6 bases). The CDR3 runs to 15 residues. Germline V gene sequence: CDR1 SGHRS, CDR2 YFSETQ. With 4 bases removed from V and 3 bases from J, the gap between germline ends came to 16 bases.

This clonotype occurred many times. The chain is built from TRBV2 and TRBJ1-1; unclear D gene. The germline V and J ends were trimmed by 8 bases and 4 bases, with 11 bases remaining between them. This CDR3 comprises 12 residues. CDR1 and CDR2 from the germline V gene are SNHLY and FYNNEI. The CDR3 coding sequence is TGTGCCAGCCTCCTTGCGGGCACTGAAGCTTTCTTT. Amino acids: CASLLAGTEAFF. Together with reference TRBV2 and TRBJ1-1, the CDR3 gives the full variable domain: EPEVTQTPSHQVTQMGQEVILRCVPISNHLYFYWYRQILGQKVEFLVSFYNNEISEKSEIFDDQFSVERPDGSNFTLKIRSTKLEDSAMYFCASLLAGTEAFFGQGTRLTVV.

The chain links TRBV20-1 to TRBJ2-5; D remains unclear. Germline V CDR1 and CDR2: DFQATT, SNEGSKA (reference sequence). The germline V and J ends were trimmed by 0 bases and 6 bases, with 14 bases remaining between them. The CDR3 loop spans 14 amino acids. This CDR3 is CSARDMARRQTQYF. The CDR3 bases are TGCAGTGCTAGAGATATGGCTAGACGACAGACCCAGTACTTC.

This clonotype was recorded at least ten times. This rearrangement joins TRBV20-1 to TRBJ2-5, with 7 bases identical to TRBD2. V shed 3 bases and J 1 base; nucleotides not matched to a gene: 5. Germline-derived CDR1 and CDR2 are DFQATT and SNEGSKA (reference sequence). The CDR3 runs to 14 residues. The DNA for the CDR3 is TGCAGTGCTAGGCTAGGGACTATCCAAGAGACCCAGTACTTC. As protein: CSARLGTIQETQYF.

This clonotype was detected many times. The gene calls are TRBV3-1 and TRBJ2-5; D remains unclear. Germline CDR1 LGHDT, CDR2 YNNKEL (reference sequence). This CDR3 region has 13 residues. Trimming stripped 2 bases from V and 4 bases from J, with 8 bases between. The CDR3: CASSQQDGETQYF. DNA of the CDR3: TGTGCCAGCAGCCAACAGGACGGAGAGACCCAGTACTTC.

This clonotype was seen repeatedly, ten times or more. The J gene is TRBJ2-7, the V gene TRBV10-3; D gene uncertain. CDR1 is ENHRY, CDR2 SYGVKD, per germline. V was shortened by 2 bases and J by 7 bases, with 12 bases between the two germline ends. The CDR3 spans 13 residues. This CDR3 reads CAISEMKEGEQYF. The CDR3 nucleotides are TGTGCCATCAGTGAGATGAAGGAAGGGGAGCAGTACTTC.

This clonotype was seen at least ten times. The chain couples TRBV28 to TRBJ1-5; D is perhaps TRBD1 (6 bases). Trimming took off 0 bases at V and 0 bases at J, with 12 bases between the two ends. Germline values: CDR1 MDHEN, CDR2 SYDVKM. The CDR3 is made up of 17 amino acids. DNA for the CDR3: TGTGCCAGCAGTTTATGGGACAGAAAATATAGCAATCAGCCCCAGCATTTT. Its translation: CASSLWDRKYSNQPQHF. Using reference TRBV28 and TRBJ1-5 for the parts outside the CDR3, the full variable domain is DVKVTQSSRYLVKRTGEKVFLECVQDMDHENMFWYRQDPGLGLRLIYFSYDVKMKEKGDIPEGYSVSREKKERFSLILESASTNQTSMYLCASSLWDRKYSNQPQHFGDGTRLSIL.

On this clonotype: This could be a read error, since a much larger clone is one nucleotide away. The conserved closing phenylalanine or tryptophan is absent in this CDR3, likely reflecting a read error. V and J are TRBV4-1 and TRBJ1-5; tentative D call: TRBD1 (5 bases). Looked up from germline, CDR1 is MGHRA and CDR2 is YSYEKL. The length of the CDR3 is 16 residues. With 1 base removed from V and 2 bases from J, the gap between germline ends came to 12 bases. The CDR3 here is CASSQAGGWGNQPQHY. Written as DNA, the CDR3 is TGCGCCAGCAGCCAAGCGGGGGGATGGGGCAATCAGCCCCAGCATTAT.

Points on this clonotype: A much more abundant neighbour one base away suggests this may be a read error. This rearrangement joins TRBV6-4 to TRBJ2-2, with a possible D match to TRBD1 (5 bases). V was cut by 0 bases and J by 7 bases, with 9 bases left in between. Germline-derived CDR1 and CDR2 are MRHNA and SNTAGT. CDR3 length equals 14 residues. CDR3 sequence: CASSDSVDIGELFF. The CDR3, as DNA: TGTGCCAGCAGTGACTCGGTGGACATCGGGGAGCTGTTTTTT.

This rearrangement joins TRBV6-2 or TRBV6-3 to TRBJ1-1; 7 bases agree with TRBD1. The V gene's germline CDR1 is MNHEY and CDR2 SVGEGT. Germline trimming cut 0 bases from V and 0 bases from J; bases unmatched to any gene: 7. This CDR3 has 17 amino acids. CDR3 DNA: TGTGCCAGCAGTTACTCGACTCTGGGACAGATGAACACTGAAGCTTTCTTT. Translation gives CASSYSTLGQMNTEAFF.

This clonotype was recorded many times. The chain carries TRBV2 and TRBJ2-5; D is unclear. The germline V and J ends were trimmed by 2 bases and 2 bases, with 6 bases remaining between them. CDR1 is SNHLY, CDR2 FYNNEI, per germline. CDR3 length: 13 residues. The CDR3 is CASSERRQETQYF. The CDR3 DNA sequence: TGTGCCAGCAGTGAAAGACGGCAAGAGACCCAGTACTTC.

This clonotype was recorded many times. The chain joins TRBV12-3 or TRBV12-4 to TRBJ2-7, with D possibly TRBD1 on 5 matching bases. CDR3 length equals 12 residues. Trimming pared 5 bases from V and 3 bases from J, leaving 8 bases between. The CDR3 DNA is TGTGCCAGCAGTCCCAGGGACTACGAGCAGTACTTC. It yields the protein CASSPRDYEQYF.